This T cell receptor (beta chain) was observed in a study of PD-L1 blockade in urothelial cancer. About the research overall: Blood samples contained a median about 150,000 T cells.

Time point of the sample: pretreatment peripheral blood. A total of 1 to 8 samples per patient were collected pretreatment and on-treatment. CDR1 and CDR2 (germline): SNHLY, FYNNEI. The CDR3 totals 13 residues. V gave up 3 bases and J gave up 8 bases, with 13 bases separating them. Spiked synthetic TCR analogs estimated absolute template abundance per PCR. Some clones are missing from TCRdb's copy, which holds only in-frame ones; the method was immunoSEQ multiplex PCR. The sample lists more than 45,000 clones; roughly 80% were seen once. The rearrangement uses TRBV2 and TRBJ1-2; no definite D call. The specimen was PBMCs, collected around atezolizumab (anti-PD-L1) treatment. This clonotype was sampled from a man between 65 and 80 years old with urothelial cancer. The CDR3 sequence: CASSEEGAVGYTF. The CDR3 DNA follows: TGTGCCAGCAGTGAGGAGGGTGCTGTCGGCTACACCTTC.